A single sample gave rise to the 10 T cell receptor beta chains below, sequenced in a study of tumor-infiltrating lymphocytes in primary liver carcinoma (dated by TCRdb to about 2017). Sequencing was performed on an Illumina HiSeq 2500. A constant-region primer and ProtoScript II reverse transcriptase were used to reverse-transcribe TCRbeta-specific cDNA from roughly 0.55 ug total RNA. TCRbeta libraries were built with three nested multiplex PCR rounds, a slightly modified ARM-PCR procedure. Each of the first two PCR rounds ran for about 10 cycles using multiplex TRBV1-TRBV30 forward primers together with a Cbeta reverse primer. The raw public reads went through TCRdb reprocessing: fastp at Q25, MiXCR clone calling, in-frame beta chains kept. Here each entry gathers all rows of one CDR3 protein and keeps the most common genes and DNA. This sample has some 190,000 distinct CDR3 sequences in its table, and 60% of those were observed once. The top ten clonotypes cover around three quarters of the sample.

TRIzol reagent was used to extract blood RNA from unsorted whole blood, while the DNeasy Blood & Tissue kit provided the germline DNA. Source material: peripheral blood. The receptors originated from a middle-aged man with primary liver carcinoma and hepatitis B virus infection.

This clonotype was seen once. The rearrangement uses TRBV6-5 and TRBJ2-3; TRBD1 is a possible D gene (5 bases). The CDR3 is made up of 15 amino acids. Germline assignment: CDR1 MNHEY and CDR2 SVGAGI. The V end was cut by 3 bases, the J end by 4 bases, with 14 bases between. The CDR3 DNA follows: TGTGCCAGCAGTTATCTAGGGGTGGGCGCAGATACGCAGTATTTT. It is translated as CASSYLGVGADTQYF.

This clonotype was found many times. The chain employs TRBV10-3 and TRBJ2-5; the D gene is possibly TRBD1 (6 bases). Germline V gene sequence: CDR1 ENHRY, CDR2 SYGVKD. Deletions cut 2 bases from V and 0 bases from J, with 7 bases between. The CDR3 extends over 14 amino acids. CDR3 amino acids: CAISEGQNQETQYF. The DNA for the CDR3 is TGTGCCATCAGTGAGGGACAGAACCAAGAGACCCAGTACTTC.

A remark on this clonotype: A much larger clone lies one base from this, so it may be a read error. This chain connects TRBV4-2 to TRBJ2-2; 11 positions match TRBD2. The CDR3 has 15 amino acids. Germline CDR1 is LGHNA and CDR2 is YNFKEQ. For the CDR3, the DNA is TGTACCAGCAGCCAAGAAACTAGCGGGAGTAGGGAGCTGTTTTTT. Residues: CTSSQETSGSRELFF.

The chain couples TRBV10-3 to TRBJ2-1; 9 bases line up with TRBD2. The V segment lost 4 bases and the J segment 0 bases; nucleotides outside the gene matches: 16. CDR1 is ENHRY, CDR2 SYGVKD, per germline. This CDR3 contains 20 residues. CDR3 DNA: TGTGCCATCAGTGGTTCTCTAGCGGGGTTGTCTCTTAGCTCCTACAATGAGCAGTTCTTC. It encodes CAISGSLAGLSLSSYNEQFF.

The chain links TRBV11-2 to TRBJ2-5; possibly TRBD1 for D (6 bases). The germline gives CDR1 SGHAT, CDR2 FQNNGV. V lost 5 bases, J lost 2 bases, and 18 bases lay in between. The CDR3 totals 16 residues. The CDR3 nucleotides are TGTGCCAGCAGCCCAGGGACAAGTCGGGCGCAAGAGACCCAGTACTTC. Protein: CASSPGTSRAQETQYF.

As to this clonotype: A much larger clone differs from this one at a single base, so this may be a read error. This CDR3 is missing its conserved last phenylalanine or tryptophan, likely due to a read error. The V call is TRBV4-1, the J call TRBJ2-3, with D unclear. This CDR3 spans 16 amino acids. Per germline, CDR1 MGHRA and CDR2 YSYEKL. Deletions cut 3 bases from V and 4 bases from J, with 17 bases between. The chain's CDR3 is CASSHAKMYGADTQYL. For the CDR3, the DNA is TGCGCCAGCAGCCATGCCAAAATGTATGGGGCAGATACGCAGTATCTT.

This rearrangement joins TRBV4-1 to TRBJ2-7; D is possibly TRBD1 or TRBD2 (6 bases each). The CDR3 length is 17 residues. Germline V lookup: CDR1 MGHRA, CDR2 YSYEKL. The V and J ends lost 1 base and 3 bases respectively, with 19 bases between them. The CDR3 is CASSQVRGPDTLYEQYF. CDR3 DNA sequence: TGCGCCAGCAGCCAAGTTCGGGGGCCAGATACTCTCTACGAGCAGTACTTC.

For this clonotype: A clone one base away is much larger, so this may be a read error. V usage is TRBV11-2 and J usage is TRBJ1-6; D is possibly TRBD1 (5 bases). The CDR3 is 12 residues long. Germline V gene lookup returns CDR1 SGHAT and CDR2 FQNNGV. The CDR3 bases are TGTGCCAACAGCTTACAGGATTCACCCCTCCACTTT. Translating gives CANSLQDSPLHF.

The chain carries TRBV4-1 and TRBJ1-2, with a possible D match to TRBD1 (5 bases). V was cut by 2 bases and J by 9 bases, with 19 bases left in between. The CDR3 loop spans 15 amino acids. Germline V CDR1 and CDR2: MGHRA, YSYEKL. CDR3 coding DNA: TGCGCCAGCAGCCAACCCCCCAGGGACGTAAGTAGCTACACCTTC. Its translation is CASSQPPRDVSSYTF.

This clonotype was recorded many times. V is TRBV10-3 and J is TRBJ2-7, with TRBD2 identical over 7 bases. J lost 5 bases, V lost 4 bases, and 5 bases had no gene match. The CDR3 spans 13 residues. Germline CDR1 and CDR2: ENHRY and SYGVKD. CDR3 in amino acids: CAISGLADHEQYF. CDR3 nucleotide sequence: TGTGCCATCAGTGGGCTAGCGGACCACGAGCAGTACTTC.